These 12 T cell receptor beta chains share one sample of origin, sequenced in a study of cytomegalovirus exposure and HLA in healthy donors. Method: immunoSEQ multiplex PCR; TCRdb's copy keeps in-frame clones and lacks some. The data contain about 110,000 clones, roughly 88% of them singletons. The sequenced sample was PBMCs. Every receptor here comes from a woman aged 18-29 years in good health and CMV-seronegative.

The chain is built from TRBV5-6 and TRBJ2-6; D is ambiguous. The CDR3 sequence is 17 residues long. CDR1 is SGHDT, CDR2 YYEEEE, per germline. V shed 0 bases and J shed 0 bases, with 10 bases lying between them. This chain's CDR3 is CASSLGRKDSGANVLTF. In DNA form, the CDR3 reads TGTGCCAGCAGCTTGGGGCGGAAAGACTCTGGGGCCAACGTCCTGACTTTC.

This clone came up a few times. The V and J genes are TRBV4-1 and TRBJ1-2; 7 bases fit TRBD1. CDR1 is MGHRA, CDR2 YSYEKL, per germline. Trimming cost V 3 bases and J 3 bases; bases outside gene matches: 7. The length of the CDR3 is 15 residues. The CDR3 spells CASSQAPGTDYGYTF. The CDR3 DNA follows: TGCGCCAGCAGCCAGGCACCCGGGACAGACTATGGCTACACCTTC.

The chain combines TRBV11-2 with TRBJ2-7; no clear D. CDR1 is SGHAT, CDR2 FQNNGV, per germline. This CDR3 is 12 amino acids long. With 5 bases removed from V and 0 bases from J, the gap between germline ends came to 5 bases. DNA of the CDR3: TGTGCCAGCAGCGCGAGCTCCTACGAGCAGTACTTC. This encodes CASSASSYEQYF.

The chain links TRBV4-1 to TRBJ2-2; D uncertain. CDR1 is MGHRA and CDR2 is YSYEKL in the germline V gene. The V gene lost 4 bases and the J gene lost 4 bases, with 10 bases spanning the gap. The CDR3 length is 14 residues. CDR3 nucleotides: TGCGCCAGCAGCCCGAGAGTCTTCACCGGGGAGCTGTTTTTT. It translates to CASSPRVFTGELFF.

The chain has TRBV11-2 and TRBJ2-7; D is ambiguous. This CDR3 has 13 amino acids. Germline values: CDR1 SGHAT, CDR2 FQNNGV. Trimming took 1 base from V and 1 from J, leaving 5 bases between them. The CDR3 nucleotides read TGTGCCAGCAGCTTAGCTTCTTCCTACGAGCAGTACTTC. As protein: CASSLASSYEQYF.

This chain connects TRBV25-1 to TRBJ2-3, with TRBD2 matching 10 bases. J lost 2 bases, V lost 3 bases, and 11 bases had no gene match. Per germline, CDR1 MGHDK and CDR2 SYGVNS. The CDR3 runs 18 residues. In DNA, the CDR3 is TGTGCCAGCAGTGAGCATACCAGCGGGGGGGTTGCCACAGATACGCAGTATTTT. Its protein product is CASSEHTSGGVATDTQYF.

The rearrangement uses TRBV6-4 and TRBJ2-3, with D possibly matching TRBD2 (7 bases). This CDR3 has 16 residues. The germline CDR1 and CDR2 sequences are MRHNA and SNTAGT. The ends were cut back, 0 bases at V and 2 bases at J, with 12 bases in the middle. CDR3 DNA sequence: TGTGCCAGCAGTGACTCAGGGGGGGGCCCCACAGATACGCAGTATTTT. It is translated as CASSDSGGGPTDTQYF.

V and J are TRBV19 and TRBJ1-4; 7 bases line up with TRBD1. Losses at the gene ends were 4 bases for V and 7 bases for J; bases not matched to a gene: 9. Germline CDR1 reads LNHDA; CDR2 reads SQIVND (reference sequence). This CDR3 has 15 residues. The CDR3 spells CASSKNRGSGEKLFF. The CDR3 DNA is TGTGCCAGTAGTAAGAACAGGGGAAGCGGTGAAAAACTGTTTTTT.

This chain links TRBV19 with TRBJ1-6; TRBD1 matches at 9 bases. Germline CDR1 LNHDA, CDR2 SQIVND (reference sequence). The CDR3 totals 15 residues. V shed 5 bases and J 4 bases; nucleotides not matched to a gene: 3. DNA for the CDR3: TGTGCCAGTAGTCACGGACAGGGGTATAATTCACCCCTCCACTTT. Its translation: CASSHGQGYNSPLHF. The variable domain in full, completed from reference TRBV19 and TRBJ1-6, reads DGGITQSPKYLFRKEGQNVTLSCEQNLNHDAMYWYRQDPGQGLRLIYYSQIVNDFQKGDIAEGYSVSREKKESFPLTVTSAQKNPTAFYLCASSHGQGYNSPLHFGNGTRLTVT.

This rearrangement joins TRBV6-5 to TRBJ2-1; 11 nucleotides align to TRBD2. The CDR3 covers 15 residues. Trimming removed 3 bases from V and 8 bases from J; junction bases left unmatched: 6. CDR1 is MNHEY, CDR2 SVGAGI, per germline. The DNA of the CDR3 is TGTGCCAGCAGTTATAGCGGGGGGGGGTTCGATGAGCAGTTCTTC. Translated: CASSYSGGGFDEQFF.

The rearrangement uses TRBV19 and TRBJ1-1; 7 nucleotides agree with TRBD1. This CDR3 has 17 residues. The germline V gene has CDR1 LNHDA and CDR2 SQIVND (reference sequence). Losses at the gene ends were 0 bases for V and 4 bases for J; bases not matched to a gene: 11. CDR3 sequence reads: CASSIEGTVPLGTEAFF. The DNA for the CDR3 is TGTGCCAGTAGTATAGAAGGGACAGTACCTTTGGGCACTGAAGCTTTCTTT.

The V and J genes are TRBV6-1 and TRBJ1-5; TRBD1 might be the D (6 bases). This CDR3 contains 13 residues. Germline loops: CDR1 MNHNS, CDR2 SASEGT. Deletions cut 7 bases from V and 6 bases from J, with 13 bases between. This chain's CDR3 is CASNLDSLQPQHF. CDR3 DNA: TGTGCCAGCAACCTGGACAGTCTTCAGCCCCAGCATTTT.